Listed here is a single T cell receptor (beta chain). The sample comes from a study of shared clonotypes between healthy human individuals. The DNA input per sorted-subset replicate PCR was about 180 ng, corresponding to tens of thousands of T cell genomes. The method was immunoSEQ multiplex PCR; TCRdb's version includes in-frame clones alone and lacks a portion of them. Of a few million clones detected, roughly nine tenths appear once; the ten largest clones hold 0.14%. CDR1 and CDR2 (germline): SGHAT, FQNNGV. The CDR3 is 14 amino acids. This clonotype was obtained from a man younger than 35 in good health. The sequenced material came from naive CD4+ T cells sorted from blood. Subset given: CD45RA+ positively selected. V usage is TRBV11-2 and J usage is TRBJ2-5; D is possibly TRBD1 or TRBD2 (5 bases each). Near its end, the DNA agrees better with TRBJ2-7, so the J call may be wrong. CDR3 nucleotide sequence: TGTGCCAGCAGCTTGGGGACGGGCGCCTACGAGCAGTACTTC. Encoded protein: CASSLGTGAYEQYF.